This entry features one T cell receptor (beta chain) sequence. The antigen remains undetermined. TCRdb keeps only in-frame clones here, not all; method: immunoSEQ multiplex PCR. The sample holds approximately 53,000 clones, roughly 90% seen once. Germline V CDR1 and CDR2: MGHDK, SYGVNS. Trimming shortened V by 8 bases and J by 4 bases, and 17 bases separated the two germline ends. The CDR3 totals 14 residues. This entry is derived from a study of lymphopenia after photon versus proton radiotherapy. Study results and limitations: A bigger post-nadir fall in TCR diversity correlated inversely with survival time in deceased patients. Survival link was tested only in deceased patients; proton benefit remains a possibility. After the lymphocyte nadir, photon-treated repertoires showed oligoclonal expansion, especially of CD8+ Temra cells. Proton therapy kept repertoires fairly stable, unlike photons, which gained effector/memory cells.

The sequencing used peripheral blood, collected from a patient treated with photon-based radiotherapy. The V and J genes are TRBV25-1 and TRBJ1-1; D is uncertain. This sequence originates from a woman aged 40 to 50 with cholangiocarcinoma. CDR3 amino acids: CASSARAGSTEAFF. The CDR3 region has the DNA TGTGCCAGCTCGGCGCGGGCGGGGAGCACTGAAGCTTTCTTT.